This is a list of T cell receptor beta chains from one sample in a study of blood T cell repertoires in COVID-19. Only in-frame clones appear in the TCRdb table, and some are missing; sequencing was by immunoSEQ multiplex PCR. The sample comprises approximately 250,000 clones, approximately 90% of which are singletons, and 2% to 2.5% rests with the top ten. The sequencing sample was made of PBMCs or T cells enriched from blood (not recorded which). The receptors shown here come from a middle-aged woman with acute COVID-19. Each CDR3 is given with its conserved first and last residue. The order of the fields is J gene, V gene, clone size, D gene, CDR3 DNA, CDR3 protein. D genes are given only for firm matches. For some rows the clone size is stated as once, few or many, or as a class when expanded; others skip it.

TRBJ1-3 TRBV2 once TRBD1 TGTGCCAGCAGTACGGGACAGGCGCTTATCCGTGGAAACACCATATATTTT CASSTGQALIRGNTIYF
TRBJ1-2 TRBV21-1 - - TGTGCCAGCAGTTCCAAGGCGGGATATGGCTACACCTTC CASSSKAGYGYTF
TRBJ1-1 TRBV4-1 few TRBD1 TGCGCCAGCAGCCAACGGGGACAGGGTAAGAACACTGAAGCTTTCTTT CASSQRGQGKNTEAFF
TRBJ2-2 TRBV7-6 - TRBD2 TGTGCCAGCAGCCTAGGGACTAGCGGGGGGTACGCGAACACCGGGGAGCTGTTTTTT CASSLGTSGGYANTGELFF
TRBJ1-1 TRBV7-9 - - TGTGCCAGCAGCTTAGCGCGCGGGCTAAACACTGAAGCTTTCTTT CASSLARGLNTEAFF
TRBJ1-4 TRBV11-2 - - TGTGCCAGCAGCTTATTCGGCGGGACAACTAATGAAAAACTGTTTTTT CASSLFGGTTNEKLFF
TRBJ1-1 TRBV6-2/TRBV6-3 - - TGTGCCAGCAGCCCACTAACAGGCTACTCCCTGAACACTGAAGCTTTCTTT CASSPLTGYSLNTEAFF
TRBJ1-6 TRBV3-1/TRBV3-2 once - TGTGCCAGCAGCCAACTAGGCAGTGATTCACCCCTCCACTTT CASSQLGSDSPLHF
TRBJ2-7 TRBV7-8 - - TGTGCCAGCAGCCCCACCAGGGGTCGACCCTACGAGCAGTACTTC CASSPTRGRPYEQYF
TRBJ1-1 TRBV7-2 - - TGTGCCAGCAGCTTACAGGCTGCCCACACTGAAGCTTTCTTT CASSLQAAHTEAFF
TRBJ2-2 TRBV7-2 - - TGTGCCAGCAGCCGCGGACTATTGAACACCGGGGAGCTGTTTTTT CASSRGLLNTGELFF
TRBJ2-1 TRBV9 once TRBD2 TGTGCCAGCAGCGTAGCCCTTCCTAGCGGGTGGCCGAGCTCCTACAATGAGCAGTTCTTC CASSVALPSGWPSSYNEQFF
TRBJ1-6 TRBV7-9 - TRBD1 TGTGCCAGCAGCGAGGGACAGAATTATAATTCACCCCTCCACTTT CASSEGQNYNSPLHF
TRBJ2-5 TRBV27 once TRBD2 TGTGCCAGCAGTTTGGGACTAGCGGAAGCTCCCGGGCAAGAGACCCAGTACTTC CASSLGLAEAPGQETQYF
TRBJ1-5 TRBV24-1 - - TGTGCCACCAGTAAGGGGAGCAATCAGCCCCAGCATTTT CATSKGSNQPQHF
TRBJ1-5 TRBV6-5 - TRBD1 TGTGCCAGCAGTTATGGACAGGGGTCGAGGCAGCCCCAGCATTTT CASSYGQGSRQPQHF
TRBJ2-2 TRBV27 - - TGTGCCAGCATAGGGGGTCTGAACACCGGGGAGCTGTTTTTT CASIGGLNTGELFF
TRBJ2-3 TRBV5-8 - TRBD2 TGTGCCAGCAGCTTTCGGACTAGCGGGAATACGCAGTATTTT CASSFRTSGNTQYF
TRBJ2-6 TRBV18 - TRBD1 TGTGCCAGCTCACCCCGGGACAGGGCTGCTGGGGCCAACGTCCTGACTTTC CASSPRDRAAGANVLTF
TRBJ2-1 TRBV10-3 - TRBD2 TGTGCCATCAGTGAGTACTCAGCGGGAGCCCCCTACAATGAGCAGTTCTTC CAISEYSAGAPYNEQFF
TRBJ1-1 TRBV2 - TRBD1 TGTGCCAGCAGAGGGACAGGGGAAAACACTGAAGCTTTCTTT CASRGTGENTEAFF
TRBJ1-4 TRBV5-1 many - TGCGCCAGCAGCTTACAGTCAACTAATGAAAAACTGTTTTTT CASSLQSTNEKLFF
TRBJ1-4 TRBV9 - - TGTGCCAGCAGCGTAGGCAGGGCGGCTAATGAAAAACTGTTTTTT CASSVGRAANEKLFF
TRBJ2-1 TRBV5-4 - TRBD2 TGTGCCAGCAGCCCCGGCGGGCGGGGGGGCCGGAACAATGAGCAGTTCTTC CASSPGGRGGRNNEQFF
TRBJ2-3 TRBV5-4 - - TGTGCCAGCAGCGATAGGATGGGCCTCGAAGATACGCAGTATTTT CASSDRMGLEDTQYF
TRBJ1-1 TRBV6-2/TRBV6-3 - - TGTGCCAGCAGCCCACGTAGAGAGAACACTGAAGCTTTCTTT CASSPRRENTEAFF
TRBJ2-2 TRBV20-1 - - TGCAGTGCTAGTCTCACGGGTACGGCAGGGCTCACCGGGGAGCTGTTTTTT CSASLTGTAGLTGELFF
TRBJ1-4 TRBV30 - - TGTGCCTGGGCGCGGGGTCCCACTAATGAAAAACTGTTTTTT CAWARGPTNEKLFF
TRBJ1-6 TRBV27 - - TGTGCCAGCAGTTTCCAGCAGGGGAGCTCCTATAATTCACCCCTCCACTTT CASSFQQGSSYNSPLHF
TRBJ1-1 TRBV16 - - TGTGCCAGCAGCCAATCGTGGCAGAACACTGAAGCTTTCTTT CASSQSWQNTEAFF
TRBJ2-6 TRBV15 - TRBD1 TGTGCCACCAGCAGCATGGGACAGGGGGTCTCTGGGGCCAACGTCCTGACTTTC CATSSMGQGVSGANVLTF
TRBJ1-4 TRBV6-5 - - TGTGCCAGCAGTTCCGCATCGACAGGACTTAGGGAAAAACTGTTTTTT CASSSASTGLREKLFF
TRBJ2-1 TRBV19 - - TGTGCCAGTAGTATAGATTCCCTGGGGAGGGAGCAGTTCTTC CASSIDSLGREQFF
TRBJ1-4 TRBV11-2 once - TGTGCCAGCAAACTAGACGGGCAGGCTAATGAAAAACTGTTTTTT CASKLDGQANEKLFF
TRBJ2-2 TRBV4-1 - - TGCGCCAGCAGCCAAGTGCAGACCGGGGAGCTGTTTTTT CASSQVQTGELFF
TRBJ1-1 TRBV3-1/TRBV3-2 once - TGTGCCAGCAGCCAAGAAGGGGGCACTGAAGCTTTCTTT CASSQEGGTEAFF
TRBJ1-5 TRBV11-2 - - TGTGCCAGCAGCTTAGAGGGGGCAAGCAATCAGCCCCAGCATTTT CASSLEGASNQPQHF
TRBJ2-1 TRBV27 - TRBD2 TGTGCCAGCAGCGCTAGCGGGGGGTTTGGTGAGCAGTTCTTC CASSASGGFGEQFF
TRBJ2-1 TRBV6-5 few - TGTGCCAGCAGTTATACCTTCGGAGACTCCTACAATGAGCAGTTCTTC CASSYTFGDSYNEQFF
TRBJ2-2 TRBV19 once TRBD1 TGTGCCAGTAGTAGAGAGGGGACAGCGAACACCGGGGAGCTGTTTTTT CASSREGTANTGELFF
TRBJ2-3 TRBV9 - TRBD1 TGTGCCAGCAGCGCGGCCCGGACAGGGGCAGATACGCAGTATTTT CASSAARTGADTQYF
TRBJ2-1 TRBV11-3 - - TGTGCCAGCAGCTTACGAGTCTATGAGCAGTTCTTC CASSLRVYEQFF
TRBJ1-6 TRBV9 - - TGTGCCAGCAGCGGCGGGGAGAATTCACCCCTCCACTTT CASSGGENSPLHF
TRBJ1-6 TRBV2 - - TGTGCCAGCAGTGTTTTCGGCTCCTATAATTCACCCCTCCACTTT CASSVFGSYNSPLHF
TRBJ1-2 TRBV23-1 - - TGCGCCAGCAGCTACAGTAACTATGGCTACACCTTC CASSYSNYGYTF